The clone carrying this TCR beta chain occurred a few times. Its antigen is currently unknown. The Oncomine TCR Beta short-read assay sequenced DNA from cultured CD4+ T cells. TCRdb processed the PCR reads anew with MiXCR; each CDR3 protein has one entry. The data hold 9,800 or so distinct CDR3 sequences, with roughly 34% observed a single time. This specimen belongs to a study of vaccination and CD4 T cells after COVID-19. In the study overall: Nasal swab PCR showed SARS-CoV-2 in convalescent patients, under ten with mild and one with severe disease. Blood was drawn a median roughly 67 days post second dose, range 14 to 241.

Stated treatment: approximately 11-day PBMC culture with coronavirus spike peptide pools or control peptides (ViraFEST assay). TCR sequencing followed the expansion of antigen-specific T cells with peptide pools in ViraFEST. With approximately 9.9 ug/ml peptide pools and about 9.6 IU/ml IL-2, PBMCs were cultured at some 2 million per well. Trimming removed 1 base from V and 6 bases from J; junction bases left unmatched: 6. The CDR3 runs 15 residues. Germline V gene lookup returns CDR1 SEHNR and CDR2 FQNEAQ (reference sequence). The source material was CD4+ T cells from blood, cultured in vitro. The source of this sequence is a human donor who had recovered from COVID-19. The J gene is TRBJ2-7, the V gene TRBV7-9; TRBD1 matches 10 bases. CDR3: CASSLVSGQGSEQYF. The DNA for the CDR3 is TGTGCCAGCAGCTTAGTGTCGGGACAGGGGTCCGAGCAGTACTTC.